Sequencing of this T cell receptor beta chain was carried out in a study of blood T cell repertoires in COVID-19. The CDR3 contains 16 residues. The V segment lost 1 base and the J segment 9 bases; nucleotides outside the gene matches: 5. Germline V gene data show CDR1 as SGHKS and CDR2 as YYEKEE (reference sequence). The data were produced by immunoSEQ multiplex PCR, yet TCRdb's version contains in-frame clones alone and is incomplete. The repertoire has about 160,000 clones, roughly 80% of them found once; the top ten carry roughly 7.5%. The receptor was isolated from a man aged 60 to 69 with acute or convalescent COVID-19. Specimen: peripheral blood. The chain has TRBV5-5 and TRBJ1-6; 12 bases align to TRBD1. The CDR3, as DNA: TGTGCCAGCAGCTTGTTATCGGGACAGGGGGCTTCACCCCTCCACTTT. Translation: CASSLLSGQGASPLHF.